The next 31 T cell receptor beta chains were all read from a single sample in a study of CD8+CD57+ T cells in acquired aplastic anemia. Researchers used genomic DNA as the template to profile TCR beta VDJ and CDR3. Each CDR3 protein gets one entry after TCRdb re-called the reads with MiXCR. The table lists hundreds of thousands of distinct CDR3 sequences, 60% to 80% of them singletons. Sequenced input: sorted CD4+, CD8+, or CD8+CD57+ T cells (not recorded which) from PBMCs. All receptors derive from a human donor in good health, serving as a control.

This clonotype has ten or more counts. The chain uses TRBV6-5 and TRBJ2-4; TRBD1 is a possible D gene (5 bases). CDR3 length: 15 residues. The germline V gene encodes CDR1 MNHEY and CDR2 SVGAGI. V was clipped by 9 bases and J by 0 bases, with 15 bases between them. As DNA, the CDR3 is TGTGCCAGAAGAATCAGGGTGCTAGCCAAAAACATTCAGTACTTC. Amino acids: CARRIRVLAKNIQYF.

In this sample, this clonotype turned up many times. The rearrangement links TRBV2 to TRBJ2-7; possible D gene TRBD1, 5 bases. This CDR3 is 11 amino acids long. Looked up from germline, CDR1 is SNHLY and CDR2 is FYNNEI. In DNA form, the CDR3 reads TGTGCTGGGGCGACAGCCTACGAGCAGTACTTC. The encoded protein is CAGATAYEQYF.

This clonotype occurred once. The V gene is TRBV7-2, the J gene TRBJ2-7; 10 bases are a match to TRBD1. The junction had 2 bases not matched to a gene; V was cut back by 1 base and J by 5 bases. The CDR3 totals 14 residues. Looked up from germline, CDR1 is SGHTA and CDR2 is FQGNSA. This chain's CDR3 is CASSLDGTGDEQYF. The DNA for the CDR3 is TGTGCCAGCAGCTTAGATGGGACAGGGGACGAGCAGTACTTC.

This clonotype was recorded many times. This chain links TRBV6-6 with TRBJ1-5; D unresolved. Trimming removed 5 bases from V and 9 bases from J, with 8 bases in between. Germline CDR1 reads MNHNY; CDR2 reads SVGAGI (reference sequence). CDR3 length equals 11 residues. The DNA of the CDR3 is TGTGCCAGCAGTGAACATTCGCCCCAGCATTTT. Encoded protein: CASSEHSPQHF.

The CDR3: CSVEPAGNEKLFF. The CDR3 region has the DNA TGCAGCGTTGAACCTGCGGGAAATGAAAAACTGTTTTTT. The rearrangement links TRBV20-1 to TRBJ1-4, with D unresolved. Looked up from germline, CDR1 is DFQATT and CDR2 is SNEGSKA (reference sequence). This CDR3 has 13 residues.

This clonotype was counted a few times. V gene TRBV11-2 combines with J gene TRBJ2-7, with D perhaps TRBD2 (6 bases). CDR3 length: 15 amino acids. Germline V CDR1 and CDR2: SGHAT, FQNNGV. Trimming cost V 1 base and J 3 bases, with 13 bases left between them. The chain's CDR3 is CASSLAPGADYEQYF. Written as DNA, the CDR3 is TGTGCCAGCAGCTTAGCGCCGGGAGCGGACTACGAGCAGTACTTC. The entire variable domain, with the rest obtained from reference TRBV11-2 and TRBJ2-7, is as follows: EAGVAQSPRYKIIEKRQSVAFWCNPISGHATLYWYQQILGQGPKLLIQFQNNGVVDDSQLPKDRFSAERLKGVDSTLKIQPAKLEDSAVYLCASSLAPGADYEQYFGPGTRLTVT.

In its sample, this clonotype was seen many times. CDR3 sequence (DNA): TGTGCCAGCAGCTGGGGTGGGGTTAATTCACCCCTCCACTTT. Its translation: CASSWGGVNSPLHF. The V gene is TRBV5-8, the J gene TRBJ1-6; no clear D gene. The CDR3 is 14 residues long. Trimming removed 3 bases from V and 6 bases from J, with 10 bases in between. Germline lookup yields CDR1 SGHTS and CDR2 YDEGEE.

This chain connects TRBV7-9 to TRBJ2-1; 14 bases align to TRBD2. CDR1 is SEHNR and CDR2 is FQNEAQ in the germline V gene (reference sequence). The V gene end was trimmed by 5 bases and the J gene end by 8 bases; junction bases not matched to a gene: 5. CDR3 length: 15 amino acids. The CDR3: CASSRGLAGVDEQFF. Written as DNA, the CDR3 is TGTGCCAGCAGCAGGGGACTAGCGGGAGTTGATGAGCAGTTCTTC.

The chain links TRBV5-6 to TRBJ2-3, with D hard to call. Germline assignment: CDR1 SGHDT and CDR2 YYEEEE. Trimming pared 3 bases from V and 2 bases from J, leaving 10 bases between. The CDR3 length is 14 residues. The CDR3 sequence is CASSYVWATDTQYF. CDR3 in DNA: TGTGCCAGCAGCTACGTGTGGGCCACAGATACGCAGTATTTT. Full variable domain (rest looked up from reference TRBV5-6 and TRBJ2-3): DAGVTQSPTHLIKTRGQQVTLRCSPKSGHDTVSWYQQALGQGPQFIFQYYEEEERQRGNFPDRFSGHQFPNYSSELNVNALLLGDSALYLCASSYVWATDTQYFGPGTRLTVL.

Notes on this clonotype: One junction end does not reproduce the germline sequence, and a read error may be involved. V and J are TRBV29-1 and TRBJ2-3; D may be TRBD1 or TRBD2 (5 bases each). The CDR3 is made up of 11 amino acids. Germline V gives CDR1 SQVTM, CDR2 ANQGSEA. The CDR3 spells CSVGGTGTQYF. CDR3 coding DNA: TGCAGCGTTGGAGGCACGGGGACGCAGTACTTT.

The chain couples TRBV19 to TRBJ2-3; D unclear. The CDR3 spans 15 residues. Trimming took off 4 bases at V and 0 bases at J, with 11 bases between the two ends. Per the germline V gene, CDR1 is LNHDA and CDR2 is SQIVND (reference sequence). CDR3 bases: TGTGCCAGTAGTACAATTAGCCGAAGCACAGATACGCAGTATTTT. It specifies CASSTISRSTDTQYF.

To note about this clonotype: A junction end diverges from the germline sequence, so it may reflect a read error. The V call is TRBV7-9, the J call TRBJ1-4; no reliable D call. Germline V gene lookup returns CDR1 SEHNR and CDR2 FQNEAQ (reference sequence). CDR3 size: 13 residues. CDR3 in DNA: TGCGCCAGCAGCACGTCCCGAAATGAAAGCCTGTTTTTC. Its translation: CASSTSRNESLFF.

For this clonotype: It is likely a read error, because the conserved phenylalanine at the end of the CDR3 is missing. Because the CDR3's place on the DNA is in doubt, the DNA is left out and the CDR3 is given as listed by TCRdb. The V and J genes are TRBV7-6 and TRBJ1-2; the D segment call TRBD1 is taken from the table without a DNA check. The CDR3 contains 13 residues when both ends are counted. CDR1 is SGHVS and CDR2 is FNYEAQ in the germline V gene. The CDR3 sequence is CASSSVQGARYTS.

The chain uses TRBV5-1 and TRBJ2-7; D call uncertain. Trimming removed 0 bases from V and 0 bases from J, with 13 bases in between. CDR1 and CDR2 (germline): SGHRS, YFSETQ. The CDR3 is 16 amino acids. CDR3 amino acids: CASSLVADPNSYEQYF. The CDR3 coding sequence is TGCGCCAGCAGCTTGGTAGCCGATCCTAACTCCTACGAGCAGTACTTC.

In its sample, this clonotype was seen many times. This chain uses TRBV7-8 with TRBJ1-5; D is uncertain. This CDR3 has 13 residues. The germline V gene encodes CDR1 SGHVS and CDR2 FQNEAQ. V was clipped by 1 base and J by 7 bases, with 8 bases between them. Written as DNA, the CDR3 is TGTGCCAGCAGCTTAGGAGGAGTGCAGCCCCAGCATTTT. Protein sequence: CASSLGGVQPQHF.

As concerns this clonotype: An end of the junction differs from the germline gene, which may be a read error. This rearrangement joins TRBV5-1 to TRBJ2-5, with D maybe TRBD2 (5 bases). There are 13 residues in the CDR3. Germline V gene data show CDR1 as SGHRS and CDR2 as YFSETQ. For the CDR3, the DNA is TGTGCCAGCAGTCCCGGGATACCAGAGACCCAGTGCTTC. This encodes CASSPGIPETQCF.

The chain couples TRBV9 to TRBJ1-2; D unresolved. The V and J ends lost 4 bases and 4 bases respectively, with 14 bases between them. Per the germline V gene, CDR1 is SGDLS and CDR2 is YYNGEE. This CDR3 is 14 amino acids long. This CDR3 is CASSQQITAYGYTF. As DNA, the CDR3 is TGTGCCAGCAGCCAGCAAATCACGGCCTATGGCTACACCTTC.

The chain combines TRBV10-3 with TRBJ2-1; TRBD2 aligns across 8 bases. Trimming took 6 bases from V and 5 from J; bases not matched to a gene: 12. The V gene's germline CDR1 is ENHRY and CDR2 SYGVKD. CDR3 size: 16 residues. CDR3 nucleotides: TGTGCCATCAGCCGATTTACCGGGGGGGACGACAATGAGCAGTTCTTC. It yields the protein CAISRFTGGDDNEQFF.

The chain carries TRBV5-4 and TRBJ2-2; D unresolved. This CDR3 comprises 14 residues. Trimming removed 4 bases from V and 4 bases from J, with 11 bases in between. Germline CDR1 and CDR2: SGHNT and YYREEE (reference sequence). The CDR3 here is CASSLRRSTGELFF. As DNA, the CDR3 is TGTGCCAGCAGCCTCCGCCGGAGCACCGGGGAGCTGTTTTTT.

Ten or more counts support this clonotype. The rearrangement links TRBV7-2 to TRBJ1-2, with D possibly being TRBD1 (5 bases). Looked up from germline, CDR1 is SGHTA and CDR2 is FQGNSA. The CDR3 totals 14 residues. V was pared by 2 bases and J by 5 bases, with 12 bases between. As DNA, the CDR3 is TGTGCCAGCAGCTTATCCCGGGACGGTTATGGCTACACCTTC. Encoded protein: CASSLSRDGYGYTF. The complete variable domain, with remaining parts taken from reference TRBV7-2 and TRBJ1-2, reads GAGVSQSPSNKVTEKGKDVELRCDPISGHTALYWYRQSLGQGLEFLIYFQGNSAPDKSGLPSDRFSAERTGGSVSTLTIQRTQQEDSAVYLCASSLSRDGYGYTFGSGTRLTVV.

This chain uses TRBV9 with TRBJ1-2; TRBD1 agrees at 11 bases. V gave up 3 bases and J gave up 4 bases; unmatched junction bases: 8. Germline CDR1 and CDR2: SGDLS and YYNGEE. The CDR3 is 16 amino acids. CDR3 DNA sequence: TGTGCCAGCAGCGATGGACAGGGGGCTTCAGGCTATGGCTACACCTTC. This sequence encodes CASSDGQGASGYGYTF. Complete variable domain (other parts from reference TRBV9 and TRBJ1-2): DSGVTQTPKHLITATGQRVTLRCSPRSGDLSVYWYQQSLDQGLQFLIQYYNGEERAKGNILERFSAQQFPDLHSELNLSSLELGDSALYFCASSDGQGASGYGYTFGSGTRLTVV.

The chain is built from TRBV3-1 and TRBJ1-2; 7 bases are shared with TRBD1. V lost 4 bases, J lost 12 bases, and 5 bases stayed unmatched. CDR3 length: 11 residues. Germline assignment: CDR1 LGHDT and CDR2 YNNKEL (reference sequence). The CDR3 sequence: CASSRTGVHTF. The CDR3 bases are TGTGCCAGCAGCCGAACAGGGGTGCACACCTTC.

This clonotype was counted at least ten times. The chain recombines TRBV20-1 with TRBJ1-1; 9 bases are shared with TRBD1. The CDR3 covers 17 residues. J lost 0 bases, V lost 5 bases, and 13 bases had no gene match. Germline V CDR1 and CDR2: DFQATT, SNEGSKA (reference sequence). CDR3 sequence: CSADSQGAGSLNTEAFF. CDR3 sequence (DNA): TGCAGTGCTGATTCACAGGGGGCCGGTAGCTTGAACACTGAAGCTTTCTTT.

CDR3 residues: CASFDTGQNYEQYF. CDR3 coding DNA: TGTGCCAGCTTTGACACGGGACAGAACTACGAGCAGTACTTC. The chain uses TRBV6-1 and TRBJ2-7; 7 bases agree with TRBD1. The CDR3 consists of 14 residues. CDR1 and CDR2 (germline): MNHNS, SASEGT. The V gene end was trimmed by 8 bases and the J gene end by 3 bases; junction bases not matched to a gene: 10.

A word on this clonotype: Mismatch with germline at one junction end may stem from a read error. The chain carries TRBV7-2 and TRBJ2-3; no clear D gene. The CDR3 runs 12 residues. CDR1 and CDR2 (germline): SGHTA, FQGNSA. The CDR3 here is CASSPDTDPQYF. In nucleotides, the CDR3 is TGTGCCAGCAGCCCCGACACAGATCCGCAGTATTTT.

This clonotype was seen ten or more times. This chain links TRBV20-1 with TRBJ1-4; D perhaps matches TRBD1 (6 bases). The germline V gene has CDR1 DFQATT and CDR2 SNEGSKA (reference sequence). CDR3 length equals 12 residues. CDR3 bases: TGCAGAGCACAGGGATCGACTGAAAAACTGTTTTTT. It codes for CRAQGSTEKLFF.

The chain joins TRBV2 to TRBJ2-7, with 8 bases that match TRBD1. This CDR3 region has 15 residues. CDR1 and CDR2 (germline): SNHLY, FYNNEI. With V trimmed by 3 bases and J by 5 bases, 9 bases remained unmatched. The CDR3 DNA reads TGTGCCAGCAGTGACGAGACAGGGGTTTCCCACGAGCAGTACTTC. It is translated as CASSDETGVSHEQYF.

Worth noting for this clonotype: A much more abundant neighbour one base away suggests this may be a read error. V gene TRBV29-1 combines with J gene TRBJ2-2; D may be TRBD2 (7 bases). The CDR3 covers 16 residues. CDR1 and CDR2 from the germline V gene are SQVTM and ANQGSEA. For the CDR3, the DNA is TGCAGCGTTGAAGCCGGGGGGCCGGGACTGCCCGGGGAGCTGGTTTTT. Translated, it gives CSVEAGGPGLPGELVF.

This rearrangement joins TRBV2 to TRBJ2-3, with D possibly matching TRBD2 (6 bases). The CDR3 has 14 amino acids. Trimming removed 6 bases from V and 5 bases from J, with 15 bases in between. Germline assignment: CDR1 SNHLY and CDR2 FYNNEI. CDR3 in DNA: TGTGCCAGCAGGGGGACTGGCGCGGGAGATACGCAGTATTTT. Translated: CASRGTGAGDTQYF.

As concerns this clonotype: An end of the junction differs from the germline gene, which may be a read error. The gene calls are TRBV11-3 and TRBJ2-7, with D possibly TRBD2 on 6 matching bases. The CDR3 is made up of 14 amino acids. Germline CDR1 reads SGHNT; CDR2 reads YENEEA. Here the CDR3 reads CASSAREISYTQYF. In DNA, the CDR3 is TGTGCCAGCAGCGCCCGGGAGATCTCCTATACGCAGTACTTT.

The chain combines TRBV7-7 with TRBJ2-5, with 8 bases matching TRBD1. The CDR3 has 12 amino acids. CDR1 is SSHAT, CDR2 FNYEAQ, per germline (reference sequence). Trimming at V came to 8 bases and at J to 5 bases, leaving 4 bases not matched to a gene. The CDR3 bases are TGTGCCAGCGCTCGGACAGGGGAGACCCAGTACTTC. Its translation: CASARTGETQYF. Complete variable domain (other parts from reference TRBV7-7 and TRBJ2-5): GAGVSQSPRYKVTKRGQDVTLRCDPISSHATLYWYQQALGQGPEFLTYFNYEAQPDKSGLPSDRFSAERPEGSISTLTIQRTEQRDSAMYRCASARTGETQYFGPGTRLLVL.